Below are 17 T cell receptor beta chains sequenced from a single sample in a study of blood T cell repertoires in COVID-19. Profiled with immunoSEQ multiplex PCR; TCRdb holds only in-frame clones, not every one. The table lists about 140,000 clones, approximately 86% of them singletons, with around 5.4% in the top ten. Sequencing was carried out using peripheral blood. These receptors were collected from a human donor in a cohort sampled during active COVID-19.

The chain carries TRBV18 and TRBJ2-5; D is unresolved. Germline values: CDR1 KGHSH, CDR2 LQKENI. The CDR3 has 13 amino acids. The ends were cut back, 4 bases at V and 3 bases at J, with 9 bases in the middle. CDR3 region: CASSLQPKETQYF. The CDR3 nucleotides are TGTGCCAGCTCACTACAGCCCAAAGAGACCCAGTACTTC.

This clone showed up just a few times. The chain is built from TRBV4-2 and TRBJ2-7; D is perhaps TRBD2 (6 bases). Germline V CDR1 and CDR2: LGHNA, YNFKEQ. The V and J ends lost 1 base and 3 bases respectively, with 10 bases between them. The CDR3 is 14 amino acids. CDR3 bases: TGTGCCAGCAGCCAAGCCCGGGGGTACTACGAGCAGTACTTC. It specifies CASSQARGYYEQYF.

The genes are TRBV2 and TRBJ2-6; D uncertain. V lost 0 bases to trimming and J lost 0 bases, with 6 bases between them. The CDR3 contains 16 residues. The V gene's germline CDR1 is SNHLY and CDR2 FYNNEI. The CDR3 coding sequence is TGTGCCAGCAGTGAAGCCCGGAGCTCTGGGGCCAACGTCCTGACTTTC. This sequence encodes CASSEARSSGANVLTF. Filled out from reference TRBV2 and TRBJ2-6, the complete variable domain reads EPEVTQTPSHQVTQMGQEVILRCVPISNHLYFYWYRQILGQKVEFLVSFYNNEISEKSEIFDDQFSVERPDGSNFTLKIRSTKLEDSAMYFCASSEARSSGANVLTFGAGSRLTVL.

The gene calls are TRBV5-1 and TRBJ1-1; TRBD1 aligns across 9 bases. V gave up 4 bases and J gave up 1 base; unmatched junction bases: 5. Per germline, CDR1 SGHRS and CDR2 YFSETQ. The CDR3 loop spans 15 amino acids. CDR3 region: CASSAPGQGNTEAFF. CDR3 DNA: TGCGCCAGCAGCGCCCCGGGACAGGGGAACACTGAAGCTTTCTTT.

This clone has more than one count but fewer than ten. CDR3 DNA sequence: TGTGCCAGCTCACCCCCCGGGACAGTGAACACTGAAGCTTTCTTT. Its translation: CASSPPGTVNTEAFF. The chain is built from TRBV18 and TRBJ1-1, with TRBD1 matching 7 bases. This CDR3 comprises 15 residues. Trimming at V came to 3 bases and at J to 0 bases, leaving 4 bases not matched to a gene. The germline V gene encodes CDR1 KGHSH and CDR2 LQKENI.

Here the CDR3 DNA reads TGTGCCAGCAGCGTAGCTAGTACGGGCTCTGGAAACACCATATATTTT. It codes for CASSVASTGSGNTIYF. The chain couples TRBV9 to TRBJ1-3, with D unresolved. Trimming took 0 bases from V and 0 from J, leaving 10 bases between them. From germline, CDR1 is SGDLS and CDR2 YYNGEE. The CDR3 loop spans 16 amino acids.

The rearrangement joins TRBV6-5 to TRBJ1-1; D possibly corresponds to TRBD1 (6 bases). V lost 6 bases and J 1 base, leaving 9 bases between the germline ends. CDR3 size: 13 residues. Germline V gene sequence: CDR1 MNHEY, CDR2 SVGAGI. CDR3 region: CASRGHTNTEAFF. CDR3 DNA: TGTGCCAGCAGGGGACACACGAACACTGAAGCTTTCTTT.

V gene TRBV25-1 combines with J gene TRBJ1-1; D might be TRBD1 (5 bases). V gave up 0 bases and J gave up 4 bases, with 15 bases separating them. Germline-derived CDR1 and CDR2 are MGHDK and SYGVNS. The CDR3 contains 16 residues. CDR3 loop: CASSEYTVGPGTEAFF. CDR3 bases: TGTGCCAGCAGTGAATATACAGTGGGGCCGGGCACTGAAGCTTTCTTT.

This chain joins TRBV5-1 and TRBJ1-2; D is undetermined. The CDR3 loop spans 15 amino acids. V lost 0 bases and J 0 bases, leaving 9 bases between the germline ends. CDR1 is SGHRS, CDR2 YFSETQ, per germline. CDR3 bases: TGCGCCAGCAGCTTGGATGCCACAGCTAACTATGGCTACACCTTC. Translating gives CASSLDATANYGYTF.

The chain joins TRBV14 to TRBJ2-1, with TRBD2 matching 9 bases. The V gene end was trimmed by 3 bases and the J gene end by 7 bases; junction bases not matched to a gene: 22. CDR3 length equals 20 residues. Per the germline V gene, CDR1 is SGHDN and CDR2 is FVKESK. The CDR3 coding sequence is TGTGCCAGCAGCCAGGAGCTCACGGCCTATGCGGGAGGGAAGCGGAATGAGCAGTTCTTC. It specifies CASSQELTAYAGGKRNEQFF.

This clone has more than one count but fewer than ten. The CDR3: CAISDGTSGTGTQYF. CDR3 bases: TGTGCCATCAGTGACGGGACTAGCGGGACCGGGACCCAGTACTTC. The gene calls are TRBV10-3 and TRBJ2-5, with 13 bases aligning to TRBD2. The CDR3 runs 15 residues. V lost 3 bases, J lost 7 bases, and 5 bases stayed unmatched. Germline assignment: CDR1 ENHRY and CDR2 SYGVKD.

This sequence joins TRBV7-9 and TRBJ1-2; 8 positions agree with TRBD1. V lost 7 bases and J lost 6; bases outside the gene matches: 7. This CDR3 has 13 residues. Germline CDR1 reads SEHNR; CDR2 reads FQNEAQ (reference sequence). Here the CDR3 DNA reads TGTGCCAGCAAAACGGACAGGGCTCATGGCTACACCTTC. It specifies CASKTDRAHGYTF.

The rearrangement joins TRBV19 to TRBJ2-5; TRBD2 matches at 11 bases. The CDR3 length is 14 residues. V was pared by 11 bases and J by 5 bases, with 10 bases of the junction left unmatched. Germline-derived CDR1 and CDR2 are LNHDA and SQIVND (reference sequence). The CDR3 spells CAAATSGSAETQYF. The CDR3 region has the DNA TGTGCCGCAGCAACTAGCGGGAGCGCTGAGACCCAGTACTTC. Full variable domain (rest looked up from reference TRBV19 and TRBJ2-5): DGGITQSPKYLFRKEGQNVTLSCEQNLNHDAMYWYRQDPGQGLRLIYYSQIVNDFQKGDIAEGYSVSREKKESFPLTVTSAQKNPTAFYLCAAATSGSAETQYFGPGTRLLVL.

This clone was detected once. This chain joins TRBV15 and TRBJ1-3; TRBD1 agrees at 8 bases. Germline CDR1 is LNHNV and CDR2 is YYDKDF (reference sequence). This CDR3 spans 15 amino acids. The V gene end was trimmed by 0 bases and the J gene end by 4 bases; junction bases not matched to a gene: 2. The chain's CDR3 is CATSRDRGRGNTIYF. CDR3 DNA sequence: TGTGCCACCAGCAGAGACAGGGGGCGAGGAAACACCATATATTTT.

J is TRBJ1-5 and V is TRBV19; 7 bases line up with TRBD1. The CDR3 runs to 16 residues. Trimming at V came to 7 bases and at J to 2 bases, leaving 11 bases not matched to a gene. Germline V CDR1 and CDR2: LNHDA, SQIVND (reference sequence). CDR3 region: CASTEGARLGNQPQHF. In nucleotides, the CDR3 is TGTGCCAGTACCGAGGGGGCGCGGCTCGGCAATCAGCCCCAGCATTTT.

The rearrangement joins TRBV6-5 to TRBJ2-5; TRBD2 aligns across 7 bases. The J segment lost 6 bases and the V segment lost 4 bases, leaving 8 bases of the junction unmatched. CDR1 MNHEY and CDR2 SVGAGI come from the germline V gene. This CDR3 is built from 14 residues. The CDR3 DNA sequence: TGTGCCAGCAGTTTGGGGACTACCGGGAAGACCCAGTACTTC. The encoded protein is CASSLGTTGKTQYF.

There are a few counts of this clone. V usage is TRBV4-2 and J usage is TRBJ2-2; 8 bases fit TRBD2. This CDR3 has 17 amino acids. Losses at the gene ends were 3 bases for V and 7 bases for J; bases not matched to a gene: 13. CDR1 LGHNA and CDR2 YNFKEQ come from the germline V gene. CDR3 sequence (DNA): TGTGCCAGCAGCCAGGTTGAAGTCGGGACTAGTAACGGGGAGCTGTTTTTT. It specifies CASSQVEVGTSNGELFF.